The present TCR beta chain was sequenced within a study of blood T cell repertoires in COVID-19. For the study at large: Sites across the United States, Italy and Spain contributed samples from acute and convalescent COVID-19.

Repertoires were generated with immunoSEQ multiplex PCR, while TCRdb's copy carries only in-frame clones and drops some. The sample contains roughly 240,000 clones, 85% to 90% of which appear only once. With 3 bases clipped from V and 5 bases from J, the junction kept 5 bases outside the gene matches. The CDR3 runs 14 residues. Germline assignment: CDR1 DFQATT and CDR2 SNEGSKA (reference sequence). Those designated as exposed participants met a COVID-19 case within 2 weeks before study entry. The sequencing sample was made of PBMCs or T cells enriched from blood (not recorded which). The rearrangement joins TRBV20-1 to TRBJ2-1, with TRBD2 matching 9 bases. This TCR was recovered from a man aged 50 or older who had been exposed to COVID-19. CDR3 amino acids: CSASAGGTDNEQFF. Here the CDR3 DNA reads TGCAGTGCTAGTGCGGGAGGGACCGACAATGAGCAGTTCTTC.